These T cell receptor beta chains were read from a single sample in a study of cytomegalovirus exposure and HLA in healthy donors. The protocol was immunoSEQ multiplex PCR, while the TCRdb copy is restricted to in-frame clones and leaves out a portion. The table has 150,000 to 200,000 clones, approximately 82% seen once; the top ten hold about 7.6%. The sample taken for sequencing was PBMCs. All receptors come from a woman aged 40 to 49 in good health and CMV-seropositive. The CDR3 runs from the conserved cysteine through the conserved F or W. D genes are given only for firm matches. Not every row has a clone size; where given, it reads once, few, many or a size class.

clone_size	v_call	j_call	d_call	cdr3_nt	cdr3_aa
once	TRBV7-2	TRBJ2-7	TRBD2	TGTGCCAGCAGCGAGACAGGGACTAGCGGATACTACGAGCAGTACTTC	CASSETGTSGYYEQYF
few	TRBV6-6	TRBJ1-4	TRBD1	TGTGCCAGGACAGGGGGGACTAATGAAAAACTGTTTTTT	CARTGGTNEKLFF
few	TRBV19	TRBJ2-3	.	TGTGCCAGTAGTATCGCGCGGGGTTCGACAGATACGCAGTATTTT	CASSIARGSTDTQYF
.	TRBV28	TRBJ2-7	.	TGTGCCAGCAGTCCACCAGGGGGGCTGAGGGGTACCTACGAGCAGTACTTC	CASSPPGGLRGTYEQYF
.	TRBV7-2	TRBJ1-4	.	TGTGCCAGCAGCTACTCATATATTGCAACTAATGAAAAACTGTTTTTT	CASSYSYIATNEKLFF
once	TRBV15	TRBJ1-2	.	TGTGCCACCAGCAGAGAGCGACAGAACTATGGCTACACCTTC	CATSRERQNYGYTF
.	TRBV19	TRBJ2-6	TRBD2	TGTGCCAGTAGTATCCCTCCTGCGGGGGTTGGGGCCAACGTCCTGACTTTC	CASSIPPAGVGANVLTF
.	TRBV10-3	TRBJ2-2	TRBD1	TGTGCCATCAGTGAGTTTGGAGACAGGGCCAACACCGGGGAGCTGTTTTTT	CAISEFGDRANTGELFF
.	TRBV19	TRBJ2-1	TRBD2	TGTGCCACCCGGACTAGCGGCAACAATGAGCAGTTCTTC	CATRTSGNNEQFF
.	TRBV15	TRBJ2-7	.	TGTGCCACCAGCAGAGAAACCGGGACACCTTACGAGCAGTACTTC	CATSRETGTPYEQYF
.	TRBV7-9	TRBJ2-2	TRBD2	TGTGCCAGCACCCAAGGACTAGCGGGAGGGGAGCTGTTTTTT	CASTQGLAGGELFF
.	TRBV27	TRBJ2-7	.	TGTGCCAGCAGCCGGGCGGGGCTACTGTCCTACGAGCAGTACTTC	CASSRAGLLSYEQYF
.	TRBV5-1	TRBJ1-1	.	TGCGCCAGCAGCTCGTCGTCCGCCGGCACTGAAGCTTTCTTT	CASSSSSAGTEAFF
.	TRBV5-1	TRBJ1-2	.	TGCGCCAGCAGCTTGGAGGGGCAGGCAGACTATGGCTACACCTTC	CASSLEGQADYGYTF
.	TRBV7-3	TRBJ1-1	.	TGTGCCAGCAGCTTATACCCCAGGAACACTGAAGCTTTCTTT	CASSLYPRNTEAFF
.	TRBV15	TRBJ2-6	TRBD1	TGTGCCACCAGCAGAGGGGGGACAGCTGGGGCCAACGTCCTGACTTTC	CATSRGGTAGANVLTF
.	TRBV5-8	TRBJ1-2	.	TGTGCCAGCAGCTGGGGACTCTATGGCTACACCTTC	CASSWGLYGYTF
.	TRBV19	TRBJ2-1	TRBD2	TGTGCCAGTAGTAGTAGAGCGGGAGAGGATGAGCAGTTCTTC	CASSSRAGEDEQFF
.	TRBV19	TRBJ2-5	TRBD2	TGTGCCAGTAGTATCCCGGGACTAGTTGAGACCCAGTACTTC	CASSIPGLVETQYF
.	TRBV7-9	TRBJ2-2	TRBD2	TGTGCCAGCAGCCGCGGGACTAGCGGGACGAACACCGGGGAGCTGTTTTTT	CASSRGTSGTNTGELFF
.	TRBV6-6	TRBJ2-1	.	TGTGCCAGCAGTTACGTAGGGGCGCCGTCCTACAATGAGCAGTTCTTC	CASSYVGAPSYNEQFF
.	TRBV18	TRBJ2-2	.	TGTGCCAGCTCCGGGCAAGGGGCGAACACCGGGGAGCTGTTTTTT	CASSGQGANTGELFF
.	TRBV7-2	TRBJ2-1	TRBD1	TGTGCCAGCAACCGACCTGACAGGGGTAGTTGGAATGAGCAGTTCTTC	CASNRPDRGSWNEQFF
.	TRBV6-1	TRBJ2-7	TRBD1	TGTGCCAGCCGATATCTAAGACAGGGCCAAACCGAGCAGTACTTC	CASRYLRQGQTEQYF
.	TRBV6-6	TRBJ2-7	TRBD1	TGTGCCAGCAGCCGGAGACAGGGTTCCTACGAGCAGTACTTC	CASSRRQGSYEQYF
.	TRBV13	TRBJ2-3	TRBD2	TGTGCCAGCAGCCAGAGAGGACTAGCGGGAGATACGCAGTATTTT	CASSQRGLAGDTQYF
.	TRBV7-2	TRBJ1-1	.	TGTGCCAGCAGCTTTCAACGGTGGACTGAAGCTTTCTTT	CASSFQRWTEAFF
once	TRBV7-2	TRBJ1-3	.	TGTGCCAGCAGCCTTTCGAGCTCTGGAAACACCATATATTTT	CASSLSSSGNTIYF